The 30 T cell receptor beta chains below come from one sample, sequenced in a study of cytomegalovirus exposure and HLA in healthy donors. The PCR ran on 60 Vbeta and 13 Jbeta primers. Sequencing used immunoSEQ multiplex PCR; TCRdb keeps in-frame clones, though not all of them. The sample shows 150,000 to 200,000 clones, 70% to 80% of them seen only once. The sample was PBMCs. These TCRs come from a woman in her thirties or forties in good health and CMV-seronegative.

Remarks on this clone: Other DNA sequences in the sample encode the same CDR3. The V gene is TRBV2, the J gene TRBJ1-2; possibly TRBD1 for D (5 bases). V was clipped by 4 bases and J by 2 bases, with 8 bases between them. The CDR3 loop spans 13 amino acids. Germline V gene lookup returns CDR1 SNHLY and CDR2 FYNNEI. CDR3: CASSGEGNYGYTF. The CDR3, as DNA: TGTGCCAGCAGTGGGGAGGGGAACTATGGCTACACCTTC.

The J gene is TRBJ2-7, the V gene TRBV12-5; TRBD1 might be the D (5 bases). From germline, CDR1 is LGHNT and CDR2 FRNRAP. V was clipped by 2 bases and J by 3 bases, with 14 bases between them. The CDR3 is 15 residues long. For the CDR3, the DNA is TGTGCTAGTGGTTTGACAGGCTCAACCAACTACGAGCAGTACTTC. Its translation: CASGLTGSTNYEQYF.

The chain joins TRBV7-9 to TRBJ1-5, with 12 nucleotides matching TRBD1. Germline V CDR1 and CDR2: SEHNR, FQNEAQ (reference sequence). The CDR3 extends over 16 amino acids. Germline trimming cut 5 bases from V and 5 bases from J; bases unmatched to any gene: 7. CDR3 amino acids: CASSPGTGGRDQPQHF. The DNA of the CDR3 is TGTGCCAGCAGCCCTGGGACAGGGGGCAGGGATCAGCCCCAGCATTTT.

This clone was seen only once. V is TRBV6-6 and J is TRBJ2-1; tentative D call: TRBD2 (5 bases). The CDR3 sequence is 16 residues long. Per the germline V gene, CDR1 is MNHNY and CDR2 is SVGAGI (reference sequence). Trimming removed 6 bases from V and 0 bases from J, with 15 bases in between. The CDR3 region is CASSKAAGHSYNEQFF. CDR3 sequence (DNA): TGTGCCAGCAGCAAGGCGGCGGGCCACTCCTACAATGAGCAGTTCTTC.

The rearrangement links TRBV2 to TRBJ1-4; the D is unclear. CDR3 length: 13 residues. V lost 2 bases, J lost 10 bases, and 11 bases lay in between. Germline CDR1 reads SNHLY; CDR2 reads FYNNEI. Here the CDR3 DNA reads TGTGCCAGCAGTGAACTCCGAGAGGGAAAACTGTTTTTT. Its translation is CASSELREGKLFF.

The CDR3 reads CASKQRYSYNEQFF. In DNA form, the CDR3 reads TGTGCCAGCAAGCAGCGCTACTCCTACAATGAGCAGTTCTTC. V gene TRBV6-5 combines with J gene TRBJ2-1; no clear D gene. The germline V gene has CDR1 MNHEY and CDR2 SVGAGI. The CDR3 is 14 amino acids. V was cut by 7 bases and J by 0 bases, with 10 bases left in between.

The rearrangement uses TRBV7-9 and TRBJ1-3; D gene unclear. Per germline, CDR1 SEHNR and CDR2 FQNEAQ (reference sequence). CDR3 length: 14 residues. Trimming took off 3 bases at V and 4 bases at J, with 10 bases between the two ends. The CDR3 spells CASSFGGRGNTIYF. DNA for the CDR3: TGTGCCAGCAGCTTTGGAGGGCGAGGAAACACCATATATTTT. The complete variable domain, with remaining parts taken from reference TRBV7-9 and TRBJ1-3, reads DTGVSQNPRHKITKRGQNVTFRCDPISEHNRLYWYRQTLGQGPEFLTYFQNEAQLEKSRLLSDRFSAERPKGSFSTLEIQRTEQGDSAMYLCASSFGGRGNTIYFGEGSWLTVV.

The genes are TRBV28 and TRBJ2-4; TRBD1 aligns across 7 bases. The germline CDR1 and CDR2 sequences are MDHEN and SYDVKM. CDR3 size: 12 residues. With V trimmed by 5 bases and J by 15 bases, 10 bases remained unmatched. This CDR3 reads CASSTVTGPPYF. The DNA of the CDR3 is TGTGCCAGCAGTACCGTGACAGGGCCCCCGTACTTC.

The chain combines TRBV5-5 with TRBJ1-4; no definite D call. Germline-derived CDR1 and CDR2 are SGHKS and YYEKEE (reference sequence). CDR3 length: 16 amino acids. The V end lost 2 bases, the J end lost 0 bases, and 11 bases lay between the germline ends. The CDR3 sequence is CASSLEQPSTNEKLFF. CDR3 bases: TGTGCCAGCAGCTTAGAACAGCCGTCAACTAATGAAAAACTGTTTTTT.

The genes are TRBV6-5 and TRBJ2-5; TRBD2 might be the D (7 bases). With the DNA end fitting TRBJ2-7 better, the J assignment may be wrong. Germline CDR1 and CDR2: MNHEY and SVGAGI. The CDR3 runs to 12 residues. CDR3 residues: CASSTGGAEQYF. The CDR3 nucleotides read TGTGCCAGCAGTACTGGGGGGGCCGAGCAGTACTTC.

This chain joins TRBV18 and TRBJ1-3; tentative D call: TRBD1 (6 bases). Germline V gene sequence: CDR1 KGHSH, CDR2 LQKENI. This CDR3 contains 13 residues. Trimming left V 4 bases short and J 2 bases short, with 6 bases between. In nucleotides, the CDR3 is TGTGCCAGCTCACAGGGGGCTGGAAACACCATATATTTT. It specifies CASSQGAGNTIYF.

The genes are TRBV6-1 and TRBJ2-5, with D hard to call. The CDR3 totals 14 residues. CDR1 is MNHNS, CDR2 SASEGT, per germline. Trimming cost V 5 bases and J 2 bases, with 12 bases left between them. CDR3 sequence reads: CASSPEGGQETQYF. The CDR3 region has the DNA TGTGCCAGCAGTCCCGAAGGCGGACAAGAGACCCAGTACTTC.

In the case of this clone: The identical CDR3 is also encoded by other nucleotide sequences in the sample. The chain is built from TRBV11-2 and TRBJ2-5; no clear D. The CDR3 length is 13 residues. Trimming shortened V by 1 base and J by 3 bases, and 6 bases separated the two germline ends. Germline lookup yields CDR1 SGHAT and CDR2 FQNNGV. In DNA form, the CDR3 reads TGTGCCAGCAGCTTAGGGCCAGAAGAGACCCAGTACTTC. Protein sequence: CASSLGPEETQYF.

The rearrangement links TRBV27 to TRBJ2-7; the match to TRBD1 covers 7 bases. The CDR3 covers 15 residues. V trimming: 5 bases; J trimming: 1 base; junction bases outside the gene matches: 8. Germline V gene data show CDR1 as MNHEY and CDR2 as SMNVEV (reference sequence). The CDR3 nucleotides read TGTGCCAGCAGTCTCACAGGGGTAGGATCCTACGAGCAGTACTTC. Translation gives CASSLTGVGSYEQYF.

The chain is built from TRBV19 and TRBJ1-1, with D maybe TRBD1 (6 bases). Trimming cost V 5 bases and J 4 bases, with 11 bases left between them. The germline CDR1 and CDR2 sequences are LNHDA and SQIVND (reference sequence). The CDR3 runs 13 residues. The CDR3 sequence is CASSVRQATEAFF. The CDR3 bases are TGTGCCAGTAGTGTAAGACAGGCCACTGAAGCTTTCTTT.

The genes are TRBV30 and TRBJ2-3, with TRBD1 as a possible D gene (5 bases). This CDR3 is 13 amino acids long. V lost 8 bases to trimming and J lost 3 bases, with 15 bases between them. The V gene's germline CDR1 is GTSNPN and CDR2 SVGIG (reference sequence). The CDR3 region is CATQDLGTDTQYF. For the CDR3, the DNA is TGTGCCACACAGGATCTAGGGACAGATACGCAGTATTTT.

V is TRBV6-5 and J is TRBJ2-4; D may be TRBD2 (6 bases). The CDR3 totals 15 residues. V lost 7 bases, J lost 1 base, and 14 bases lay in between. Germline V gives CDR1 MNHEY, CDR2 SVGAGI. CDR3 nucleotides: TGTGCCAGCAAGAATTTGGGACTCGCCAAAAACATTCAGTACTTC. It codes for CASKNLGLAKNIQYF.

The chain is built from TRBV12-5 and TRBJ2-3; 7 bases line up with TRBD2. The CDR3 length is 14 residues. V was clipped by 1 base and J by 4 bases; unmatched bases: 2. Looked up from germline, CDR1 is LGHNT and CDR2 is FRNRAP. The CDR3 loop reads CASGLGGSADTQYF. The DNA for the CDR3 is TGTGCTAGTGGTTTGGGCGGGAGCGCAGATACGCAGTATTTT.

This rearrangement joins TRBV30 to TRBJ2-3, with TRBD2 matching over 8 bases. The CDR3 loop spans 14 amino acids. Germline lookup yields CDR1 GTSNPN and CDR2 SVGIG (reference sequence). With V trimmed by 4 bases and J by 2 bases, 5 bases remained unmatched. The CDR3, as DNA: TGTGCCTGGAATAAACTAGCGGCCACAGATACGCAGTATTTT. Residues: CAWNKLAATDTQYF.

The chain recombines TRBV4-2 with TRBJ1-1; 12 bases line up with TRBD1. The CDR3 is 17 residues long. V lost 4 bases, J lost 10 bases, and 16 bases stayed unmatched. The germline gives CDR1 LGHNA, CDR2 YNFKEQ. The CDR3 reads CASSPGITGTGGGGAFF. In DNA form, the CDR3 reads TGTGCCAGCAGCCCAGGAATTACCGGGACAGGGGGCGGAGGAGCTTTCTTT.

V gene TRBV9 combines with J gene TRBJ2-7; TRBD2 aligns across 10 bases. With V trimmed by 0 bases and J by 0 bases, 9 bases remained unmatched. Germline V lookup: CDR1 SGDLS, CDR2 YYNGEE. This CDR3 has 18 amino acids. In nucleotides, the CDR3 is TGTGCCAGCAGCGTAGGCCCATTTTCTAGCGGGAGCTCCTACGAGCAGTACTTC. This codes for CASSVGPFSSGSSYEQYF.

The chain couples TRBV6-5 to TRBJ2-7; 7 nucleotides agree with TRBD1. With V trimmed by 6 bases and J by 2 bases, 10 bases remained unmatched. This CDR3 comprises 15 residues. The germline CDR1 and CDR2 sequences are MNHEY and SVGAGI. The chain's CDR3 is CASRHTPGQTYEQYF. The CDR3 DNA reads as TGTGCCAGCAGACATACACCGGGACAGACCTACGAGCAGTACTTC.

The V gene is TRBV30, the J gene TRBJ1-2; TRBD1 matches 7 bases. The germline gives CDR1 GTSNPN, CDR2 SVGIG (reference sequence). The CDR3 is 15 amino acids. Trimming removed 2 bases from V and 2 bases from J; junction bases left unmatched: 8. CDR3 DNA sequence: TGTGCCTGGAGTCAAGGGACAGCAAACAACTATGGCTACACCTTC. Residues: CAWSQGTANNYGYTF.

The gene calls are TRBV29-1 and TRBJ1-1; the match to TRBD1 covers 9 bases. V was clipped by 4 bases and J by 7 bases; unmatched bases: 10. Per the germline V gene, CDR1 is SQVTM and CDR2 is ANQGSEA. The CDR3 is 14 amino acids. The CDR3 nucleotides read TGCAGCGTTGCCACGACAGGGGGTATGAGTGAAGCTTTCTTT. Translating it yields CSVATTGGMSEAFF.

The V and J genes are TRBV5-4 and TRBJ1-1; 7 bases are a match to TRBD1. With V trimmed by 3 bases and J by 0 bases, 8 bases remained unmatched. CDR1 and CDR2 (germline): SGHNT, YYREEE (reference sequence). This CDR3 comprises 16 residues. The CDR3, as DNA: TGTGCCAGCAGCTCGAGGACAGGAGCCTTGAACACTGAAGCTTTCTTT. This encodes CASSSRTGALNTEAFF.

The DNA for the CDR3 is TGCGCCAGCAGCTTGTCCAACCTAGCTAACTATGGCTACACCTTC. This codes for CASSLSNLANYGYTF. The rearrangement joins TRBV5-1 to TRBJ1-2; D unresolved. Looked up from germline, CDR1 is SGHRS and CDR2 is YFSETQ. Trimming shortened V by 1 base and J by 0 bases, and 10 bases separated the two germline ends. This CDR3 spans 15 amino acids.

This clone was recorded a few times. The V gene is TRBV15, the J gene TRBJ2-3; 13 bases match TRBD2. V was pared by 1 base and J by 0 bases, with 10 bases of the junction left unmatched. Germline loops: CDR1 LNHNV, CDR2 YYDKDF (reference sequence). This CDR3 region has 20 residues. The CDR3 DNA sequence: TGTGCCACCAGCAGAGGCTGGACTAGCGGGAGAGTTACTAGCACAGATACGCAGTATTTT. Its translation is CATSRGWTSGRVTSTDTQYF.

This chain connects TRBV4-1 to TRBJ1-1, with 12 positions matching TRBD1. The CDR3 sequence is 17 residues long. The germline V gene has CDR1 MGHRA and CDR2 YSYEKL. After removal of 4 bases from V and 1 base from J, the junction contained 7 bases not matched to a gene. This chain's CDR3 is CASSRGDRGLKNTEAFF. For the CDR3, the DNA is TGCGCCAGCAGCCGAGGGGACAGGGGGCTGAAGAACACTGAAGCTTTCTTT.

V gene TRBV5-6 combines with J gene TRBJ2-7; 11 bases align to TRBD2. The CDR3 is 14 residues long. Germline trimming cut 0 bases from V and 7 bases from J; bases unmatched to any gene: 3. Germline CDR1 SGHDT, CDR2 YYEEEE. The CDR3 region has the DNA TGTGCCAGCAGCTTGGCCGGACTAGCGGGTGAGCAGTACTTC. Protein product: CASSLAGLAGEQYF.

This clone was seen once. The CDR3 here is CASSQEVSGSYEQYF. CDR3 DNA sequence: TGTGCCAGCAGTCAAGAAGTTAGCGGGAGTTACGAGCAGTACTTC. The chain uses TRBV11-2 and TRBJ2-7; 9 bases line up with TRBD2. The CDR3 runs 15 residues. Germline V CDR1 and CDR2: SGHAT, FQNNGV. The V gene end was trimmed by 6 bases and the J gene end by 4 bases; junction bases not matched to a gene: 10.